This T cell receptor (beta chain) was identified during a study of OX40 agonist ivuxolimab in advanced cancers. Study background: In this cohort, patients received ivuxolimab, an agonistic anti-OX40 (CD134) antibody. Three patients, one with hepatocellular carcinoma and two with cutaneous melanoma, responded partially.

Points from the study as a whole: More expanded clones were found, on average, in CD8+ than in CD4+ T cells.

Sequencing used immunoSEQ multiplex PCR; TCRdb keeps in-frame clones, though not all of them. The repertoire holds tens of thousands of clones, 65% to 80% seen once, with roughly a fifth in the top ten. For this clone: What it binds is not known. Since a much larger clone is just one base distant, this may be a read error. The same CDR3 arises from other DNA sequences in this sample as well.

CDR3 length: 15 amino acids. The germline gives CDR1 SNHLY, CDR2 FYNNEI. V dropped 0 bases and J dropped 6; count of bases not matched to a gene: 5. This sequence was found in an adult with an advanced solid tumor such as melanoma, head and neck, liver or kidney cancer. The sequences come from CD4+ or CD8+ T cells sorted from blood, collected in a trial of the OX40 agonist ivuxolimab. V and J are TRBV2 and TRBJ1-5; TRBD1 agrees at 7 bases. CDR3 DNA sequence: TGTGCCAGCAGTGAAGCGCGACAGGGAGGTCAGCCCCAGCATTTT. Translation gives CASSEARQGGQPQHF.